Sequencing of this TCR beta chain was carried out in a study of T-cell reconstitution after alpha-beta-depleted transplantation in children. Preparation of the TCRbeta library used unique molecular identifiers. One entry per CDR3 protein, called by TCRdb with MiXCR from the PCR reads. Among around 230,000 distinct CDR3 sequences listed, around a sixth were seen once. Only a few counts were recorded for this clonotype. Germline loops: CDR1 SGHRS, CDR2 YFSETQ. V lost 5 bases and J lost 5, with 17 bases in between. The CDR3 extends over 15 amino acids. The chain uses TRBV5-1 and TRBJ2-1; D gene unclear. The sequenced sample was PBMCs, mostly from graft donor cells, obtained 360 days after TCRalphabeta/CD19-depleted stem cell transplant. This sequence originates from a male patient aged 2-10 years who had a stem cell transplant for acute lymphoblastic leukemia, so the T cells may come from the graft donor. The CDR3 nucleotides read TGCGCCAGCAGGCCCCTAGATGATGGTAACAATGAGCAGTTCTTC. It specifies CASRPLDDGNNEQFF.